Reported below is one T cell receptor (beta chain). Its antigen is not identified. The data are from a study of cytomegalovirus exposure and HLA in healthy donors. General study results and limits: Near-uniform donor sequencing depth was presumed by presence/absence analyses. A later look showed TCR association rates differing by HLA locus, highest for DRB1 and lowest for HLA-C. Later on, an analysis tied 15,000 to 20,000 TCR beta sequences to HLA alleles at 0.05 false discovery rate.

The length of the CDR3 is 13 residues. The V end lost 7 bases, the J end lost 1 base, and 10 bases lay between the germline ends. CDR1 LGHNT and CDR2 FRNRAP come from the germline V gene. Primers included in the PCR were 60 Vbeta and 13 Jbeta primers. Clones were read by immunoSEQ multiplex PCR, and TCRdb kept only the in-frame ones, dropping some. The sample contains approximately 110,000 clones, about 80% of which appear only once. The study sampled nominally healthy donors, though unrecorded immune exposures were likely. This chain links TRBV12-5 with TRBJ1-1; the D is unclear. This clonotype was obtained from a woman aged 45 to 65 in good health and CMV-seropositive. Sequenced: PBMCs. The chain's CDR3 is CASAVSGNTEAFF. The CDR3 DNA sequence: TGTGCTAGTGCCGTTAGCGGGAACACTGAAGCTTTCTTT.